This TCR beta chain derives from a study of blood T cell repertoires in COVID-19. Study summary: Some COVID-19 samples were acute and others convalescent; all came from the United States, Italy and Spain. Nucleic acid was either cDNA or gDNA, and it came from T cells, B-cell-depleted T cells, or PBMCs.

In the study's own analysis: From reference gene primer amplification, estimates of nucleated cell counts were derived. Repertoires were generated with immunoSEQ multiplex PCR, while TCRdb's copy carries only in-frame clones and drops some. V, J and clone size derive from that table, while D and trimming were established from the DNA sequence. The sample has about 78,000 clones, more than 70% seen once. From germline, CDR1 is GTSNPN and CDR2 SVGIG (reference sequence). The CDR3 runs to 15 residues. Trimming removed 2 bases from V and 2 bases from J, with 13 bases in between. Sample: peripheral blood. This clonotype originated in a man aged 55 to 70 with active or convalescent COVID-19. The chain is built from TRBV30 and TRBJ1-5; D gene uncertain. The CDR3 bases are TGTGCCTGGAGTAATGAGGGCGGGGGCAATCAGCCCCAGCATTTT. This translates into CAWSNEGGGNQPQHF.